What follows describes a single T cell receptor (beta chain). A junction boundary mismatches the germline segment, possibly from a read error. The data belong to a study of T cells in Graves' hyperthyroidism and ophthalmopathy. Amplification targeted TCR beta CDR3 regions from RNA transcripts. The HTBI primer set served for first-round RT-PCR of the TCR CDR3. Via MiXCR, TCRdb re-called the multiplex PCR reads, giving one row per CDR3 protein. The sample lists approximately 640,000 distinct CDR3 sequences, less than 45% occurring once. This CDR3 spans 15 amino acids. The germline V gene has CDR1 WSHSY and CDR2 SAAADI.

The chain couples TRBV10-2 to TRBJ1-2; 7 nucleotides agree with TRBD1. The sequence derives from an adult man with Graves' disease, either hyperthyroidism or ophthalmopathy (not recorded which). Sequencing was carried out using peripheral blood or thyroid tissue (not recorded which). This chain's CDR3 is CTSSLGGQSNYGYTF. The CDR3 nucleotides are TGCACCAGCAGCTTGGGGGGACAGTCTAACTATGGCTACACCTTC.